These 10 T cell receptor beta chains were sequenced from one sample in a study of CDR3 diversity in severe acne. TCRdb redid the calling of the PCR reads with MiXCR, one entry per CDR3 protein. The repertoire consists of around 85,000 distinct CDR3 sequences, with under 55% occurring once and the leading ten covering roughly 11%. The sample comprised blood. The receptors were gathered from a male donor with severe acne vulgaris.

The chain employs TRBV29-1 and TRBJ2-4; TRBD1 is a possible D gene (6 bases). Germline-derived CDR1 and CDR2 are SQVTM and ANQGSEA. The CDR3 loop spans 16 amino acids. The V and J ends lost 3 bases and 9 bases respectively, with 24 bases between them. The CDR3, as DNA: TGCAGCGTTGAGAGTTCGGACAGTCCAAGTAGAGGCATTCAGTACTTC. Protein: CSVESSDSPSRGIQYF.

The chain has TRBV28 and TRBJ2-4, with TRBD1 as a possible D gene (6 bases). The V gene's germline CDR1 is MDHEN and CDR2 SYDVKM. There are 17 residues in the CDR3. V was clipped by 5 bases and J by 10 bases, with 27 bases between them. CDR3 region: CASSETGWDIRLEIQYF. CDR3 in DNA: TGTGCCAGCAGTGAGACAGGATGGGATATTCGGCTCGAGATTCAGTACTTC. The full variable domain, in which reference TRBV28 and TRBJ2-4 provide the parts outside the CDR3, is DVKVTQSSRYLVKRTGEKVFLECVQDMDHENMFWYRQDPGLGLRLIYFSYDVKMKEKGDIPEGYSVSREKKERFSLILESASTNQTSMYLCASSETGWDIRLEIQYFGAGTRLSVL.

Only a few counts were recorded for this clonotype. This sequence joins TRBV28 and TRBJ2-1; the D gene could be TRBD1 or TRBD2 (5 bases each). CDR1 and CDR2 from the germline V gene are MDHEN and SYDVKM. This CDR3 has 15 residues. V lost 4 bases, J lost 8 bases, and 18 bases lay in between. CDR3 in DNA: TGTGCCAGCAGTTCAGGCTTGGGGGAGTCGGATGAGCAGTTCTTC. It is translated as CASSSGLGESDEQFF.

This clonotype was recorded at least ten times. CDR3: CASSDGGSTDTQYF. The CDR3 DNA follows: TGTGCCAGCAGTGACGGGGGGAGCACAGATACGCAGTATTTT. The chain combines TRBV6-4 with TRBJ2-3, with D maybe TRBD2 (6 bases). Trimming pared 2 bases from V and 0 bases from J, leaving 6 bases between. CDR1 MRHNA and CDR2 SNTAGT come from the germline V gene. The CDR3 has 14 residues.

At least ten counts were recorded for this clonotype. The chain employs TRBV15 and TRBJ1-1, with D perhaps TRBD1 (6 bases). CDR3 length: 16 amino acids. Germline lookup yields CDR1 LNHNV and CDR2 YYDKDF (reference sequence). V was clipped by 5 bases and J by 1 base, with 17 bases between them. CDR3 DNA: TGTGCCACCAGCCTTGGACAGATTCGACCGAACACTGAAGCTTTCTTT. Translated: CATSLGQIRPNTEAFF.

CDR3 DNA: TGTGCCAGCAGCTTATTCGAGGGCGGGGAGCTGTTTTTT. Translating gives CASSLFEGGELFF. The V gene is TRBV11-3, the J gene TRBJ2-2; tentatively, D is TRBD2 (5 bases). The CDR3 has 13 residues. Germline V CDR1 and CDR2: SGHNT, YENEEA. Between the trimmed V and J ends, which lost 2 bases and 7 bases, there was a span of 8 bases.

This clonotype came up a few times. The chain couples TRBV7-9 to TRBJ1-2, with 10 bases matching TRBD1. J lost 3 bases, V lost 4 bases, and 2 bases had no gene match. CDR1 and CDR2 (germline): SEHNR, FQNEAQ (reference sequence). The CDR3 loop spans 14 amino acids. The CDR3 DNA follows: TGTGCCAGCAGCTCGGGACAGGGGTACTATGGCTACACCTTC. Its translation is CASSSGQGYYGYTF.

The chain has TRBV20-1 and TRBJ1-1; 8 bases fit TRBD1. This CDR3 is built from 13 residues. Germline CDR1 reads DFQATT; CDR2 reads SNEGSKA (reference sequence). V was pared by 2 bases and J by 4 bases, with 3 bases of the junction left unmatched. CDR3 DNA sequence: TGCAGTGCTAGACACACAGGGGGCACTGAAGCTTTCTTT. This sequence encodes CSARHTGGTEAFF.

The chain has TRBV6-1 and TRBJ2-1; 11 bases are a match to TRBD2. In germline, CDR1 is MNHNS, CDR2 SASEGT. Losses at the gene ends were 6 bases for V and 9 bases for J; bases not matched to a gene: 10. The CDR3 spans 15 residues. As DNA, the CDR3 is TGTGCCAGCAGCCAAGGGACTAGCGGACGGGGTGAGCAGTTCTTC. This encodes CASSQGTSGRGEQFF.

Many counts were recorded for this clonotype. The J gene is TRBJ2-7, the V gene TRBV4-1; 9 bases are shared with TRBD1. Trimming at V came to 5 bases and at J to 6 bases, leaving 14 bases not matched to a gene. CDR3 length: 16 amino acids. Germline V CDR1 and CDR2: MGHRA, YSYEKL. The CDR3 DNA sequence: TGCGCCAGCAGCAGAAGGGTCGGGACAGGGTCGTCCGAGCAGTACTTC. Encoded protein: CASSRRVGTGSSEQYF.